These 22 T cell receptor beta chains were sequenced from one sample in a study of blood T cell repertoires in COVID-19. Clones were sequenced by immunoSEQ multiplex PCR, and TCRdb holds only the in-frame ones, with some missing. The profile shows 70,000 or so clones, approximately 85% of them singletons. What was sequenced was peripheral blood. Source of these receptors: an elderly man with acute or convalescent COVID-19.

The V and J genes are TRBV16 and TRBJ2-1; D ambiguous. Per germline, CDR1 KGHSY and CDR2 FQNENV. The CDR3 covers 13 residues. The V end lost 3 bases, the J end lost 3 bases, and 6 bases lay between the germline ends. The DNA for the CDR3 is TGTGCCAGCAGCCAGGGCAGCTACAATGAGCAGTTCTTC. Amino acids: CASSQGSYNEQFF.

This clone was seen only once. V gene TRBV11-2 combines with J gene TRBJ2-1; no clear D gene. Germline-derived CDR1 and CDR2 are SGHAT and FQNNGV. The CDR3 runs to 15 residues. Deletions cut 4 bases from V and 0 bases from J, with 10 bases between. The CDR3 spells CASSSSSRSYNEQFF. CDR3 nucleotides: TGTGCCAGCAGCTCCAGTAGCCGCTCCTACAATGAGCAGTTCTTC.

This chain links TRBV24-1 with TRBJ2-3; 16 nucleotides match TRBD2. V lost 3 bases to trimming and J lost 2 bases; unmatched junction nucleotides: 13. CDR3 size: 21 residues. Germline values: CDR1 KGHDR, CDR2 SFDVKD. The CDR3 sequence: CATSDPGTSGRALHYTDTQYF. CDR3 bases: TGTGCCACCAGTGATCCCGGGACTAGCGGGAGGGCCTTACACTACACAGATACGCAGTATTTT.

The chain uses TRBV11-3 and TRBJ2-3; possibly TRBD1 for D (6 bases). Germline V gives CDR1 SGHNT, CDR2 YENEEA. The CDR3 is made up of 18 amino acids. V was trimmed by 4 bases and J by 4 bases, leaving 24 bases between them. The CDR3 DNA sequence: TGTGCCAGCAGCTCTGGATGGATCAGACAGGATGCCCCAGATACGCAGTATTTT. Translating it yields CASSSGWIRQDAPDTQYF.

This chain joins TRBV6-5 and TRBJ1-5; 12 bases agree with TRBD1. This CDR3 is 14 amino acids long. The V segment lost 10 bases and the J segment 7 bases; nucleotides outside the gene matches: 8. Germline CDR1 reads MNHEY; CDR2 reads SVGAGI. CDR3 in amino acids: CATSGTGGYQPQHF. CDR3 sequence (DNA): TGTGCCACCTCCGGGACAGGGGGCTACCAGCCCCAGCATTTT.

Comment on this clone: Other DNA sequences of this sample code for an identical CDR3. The chain employs TRBV14 and TRBJ2-2; a possible D gene is TRBD1 (5 bases). CDR3 length equals 14 residues. Germline V gene lookup returns CDR1 SGHDN and CDR2 FVKESK. V was trimmed by 4 bases and J by 9 bases, leaving 15 bases between them. The CDR3 here is CASSRRQGRRELFF. The CDR3 DNA reads as TGTGCCAGCAGCCGCAGGCAGGGTCGGCGGGAGCTGTTTTTT. Supplemented by reference TRBV14 and TRBJ2-2, the full variable domain reads EAGVTQFPSHSVIEKGQTVTLRCDPISGHDNLYWYRRVMGKEIKFLLHFVKESKQDESGMPNNRFLAERTGGTYSTLKVQPAELEDSGVYFCASSRRQGRRELFFGEGSRLTVL.

The rearrangement uses TRBV6-4 and TRBJ1-6, with D maybe TRBD1 (5 bases). The CDR3 runs 17 residues. Germline loops: CDR1 MRHNA, CDR2 SNTAGT. V was trimmed by 9 bases and J by 6 bases, leaving 24 bases between them. CDR3 sequence reads: CARTPRDSFPPNSPLHF. DNA for the CDR3: TGTGCCAGGACACCTCGAGACAGCTTCCCACCTAATTCACCCCTCCACTTT.

The gene calls are TRBV5-1 and TRBJ2-2; 7 positions match TRBD2. CDR1 is SGHRS, CDR2 YFSETQ, per germline. The CDR3 loop spans 14 amino acids. Trimming at V came to 2 bases and at J to 7 bases, leaving 5 bases not matched to a gene. The chain's CDR3 is CASSFAGVGGELFF. Written as DNA, the CDR3 is TGCGCCAGCAGCTTCGCGGGAGTGGGCGGGGAGCTGTTTTTT.

This chain links TRBV7-2 with TRBJ1-2, with unresolved D. This CDR3 spans 13 amino acids. Trimming cost V 2 bases and J 6 bases, with 10 bases left between them. CDR1 SGHTA and CDR2 FQGNSA come from the germline V gene. The CDR3 nucleotides read TGTGCCAGCAGCTTATTCGGGTCTGATGGCTACACCTTC. Translated, it gives CASSLFGSDGYTF. The full variable domain, its missing parts supplied by reference TRBV7-2 and TRBJ1-2, is GAGVSQSPSNKVTEKGKDVELRCDPISGHTALYWYRQSLGQGLEFLIYFQGNSAPDKSGLPSDRFSAERTGGSVSTLTIQRTQQEDSAVYLCASSLFGSDGYTFGSGTRLTVV.

The rearrangement links TRBV7-9 to TRBJ2-5, with 10 bases that match TRBD1. The length of the CDR3 is 17 residues. The germline CDR1 and CDR2 sequences are SEHNR and FQNEAQ (reference sequence). V was pared by 1 base and J by 5 bases, with 10 bases of the junction left unmatched. CDR3 in amino acids: CASSLGTGGILRETQYF. CDR3 DNA: TGTGCCAGCAGCTTAGGGACAGGGGGAATTTTGCGGGAGACCCAGTACTTC.

The table lists this clone with a count of one. This chain links TRBV4-1 with TRBJ1-1; 9 bases fit TRBD1. The J segment lost 5 bases and the V segment lost 4 bases, leaving 5 bases of the junction unmatched. The germline V gene has CDR1 MGHRA and CDR2 YSYEKL. This CDR3 region has 14 residues. The CDR3 here is CASSPPDRGTEAFF. The CDR3 region has the DNA TGCGCCAGCAGCCCCCCGGACAGGGGAACTGAAGCTTTCTTT.

This sequence joins TRBV4-3 and TRBJ1-1; unclear D gene. The V and J ends lost 1 base and 7 bases respectively, with 10 bases between them. The CDR3 covers 13 residues. CDR1 is LGHNA, CDR2 YSLEER, per germline. CDR3 region: CASSQVLEVEAFF. CDR3 DNA sequence: TGCGCCAGCAGCCAAGTCCTTGAGGTTGAAGCTTTCTTT.

The V call is TRBV7-9, the J call TRBJ1-2, with D perhaps TRBD1 (5 bases). The CDR3 length is 14 residues. V gave up 2 bases and J gave up 6 bases, with 13 bases separating them. Germline assignment: CDR1 SEHNR and CDR2 FQNEAQ (reference sequence). The CDR3 loop is CASSLNGGGHGYTF. Written as DNA, the CDR3 is TGTGCCAGCAGCTTAAACGGCGGGGGACATGGCTACACCTTC.

The gene calls are TRBV6-6 and TRBJ1-1; 9 positions agree with TRBD1. Germline assignment: CDR1 MNHNY and CDR2 SVGAGI (reference sequence). The junction had 8 bases not matched to a gene; V was cut back by 4 bases and J by 5 bases. CDR3 size: 15 residues. The CDR3, as DNA: TGTGCCAGCAGTTGGGGGACAGGGCGCGGGACTGAAGCTTTCTTT. It encodes CASSWGTGRGTEAFF.

This chain uses TRBV2 with TRBJ1-5, with 7 bases fitting TRBD1. J lost 7 bases, V lost 7 bases, and 13 bases had no gene match. CDR3 length equals 15 residues. CDR1 SNHLY and CDR2 FYNNEI come from the germline V gene. The CDR3 is CASKANRGREQPQHF. CDR3 DNA: TGTGCCAGCAAGGCCAACAGGGGAAGGGAGCAGCCCCAGCATTTT. Supplemented by reference TRBV2 and TRBJ1-5, the full variable domain reads EPEVTQTPSHQVTQMGQEVILRCVPISNHLYFYWYRQILGQKVEFLVSFYNNEISEKSEIFDDQFSVERPDGSNFTLKIRSTKLEDSAMYFCASKANRGREQPQHFGDGTRLSIL.

V gene TRBV3-1 (or the pseudogene TRBV3-2) combines with J gene TRBJ1-5; possibly TRBD1 for D (6 bases). There are 14 residues in the CDR3. CDR1 and CDR2 (germline): LGHDT, YNNKEL (reference sequence). The V end was cut by 5 bases, the J end by 4 bases, with 12 bases between. This chain's CDR3 is CASSARTANQPQHF. The CDR3, as DNA: TGTGCCAGCAGCGCTCGGACAGCTAATCAGCCCCAGCATTTT.

This clone was seen only a few times. The chain is built from TRBV6-5 and TRBJ1-2; D remains unclear. Trimming shortened V by 6 bases and J by 0 bases, and 8 bases separated the two germline ends. This CDR3 region has 13 residues. Germline loops: CDR1 MNHEY, CDR2 SVGAGI. For the CDR3, the DNA is TGTGCCAGCAGGGAGAATGCTAACTATGGCTACACCTTC. This translates into CASRENANYGYTF.

V is TRBV30 and J is TRBJ1-2; D is perhaps TRBD1 (5 bases). Germline V gene data show CDR1 as GTSNPN and CDR2 as SVGIG (reference sequence). The CDR3 has 12 amino acids. The CDR3 spells CAESQGGNGYTF. CDR3 bases: TGTGCAGAGAGCCAGGGTGGAAATGGCTACACCTTC.

The chain is built from TRBV4-2 and TRBJ1-1; tentatively, D is TRBD1 (5 bases). Germline values: CDR1 LGHNA, CDR2 YNFKEQ. This CDR3 has 14 amino acids. The V gene lost 4 bases and the J gene lost 5 bases, with 14 bases spanning the gap. The CDR3 protein is CASSPQELRTEAFF. The CDR3 DNA reads TGTGCCAGCAGCCCACAGGAGTTGAGGACTGAAGCTTTCTTT.

The chain links TRBV5-6 to TRBJ2-1, with TRBD2 matching over 9 bases. This CDR3 has 14 residues. V was clipped by 4 bases and J by 5 bases; unmatched bases: 4. Germline CDR1 reads SGHDT; CDR2 reads YYEEEE. The CDR3 bases are TGTGCCAGCAGCGGGATAGCGGGGGACAATGAGCAGTTCTTC. It encodes CASSGIAGDNEQFF. Full variable domain (rest looked up from reference TRBV5-6 and TRBJ2-1): DAGVTQSPTHLIKTRGQQVTLRCSPKSGHDTVSWYQQALGQGPQFIFQYYEEEERQRGNFPDRFSGHQFPNYSSELNVNALLLGDSALYLCASSGIAGDNEQFFGPGTRLTVL.

V and J are TRBV2 and TRBJ1-2; 7 bases align to TRBD1. J gave up 3 bases and V 4 bases, and 5 bases lay outside the gene matches. Germline CDR1 SNHLY, CDR2 FYNNEI. The CDR3 is 14 residues long. The DNA for the CDR3 is TGTGCCAGCAGTGCAGATACAGGGGACTATGGCTACACCTTC. Translating it yields CASSADTGDYGYTF.

For the CDR3, the DNA is TGCGCCAGCAGTGTCGACAGGGGAATTTACAATGAGCAGTTCTTC. This translates into CASSVDRGIYNEQFF. V and J are TRBV10-1 and TRBJ2-1, with 8 positions matching TRBD1. V lost 4 bases and J lost 4; bases outside the gene matches: 6. The CDR3 is 15 residues long. Germline CDR1 is WNHNN and CDR2 is SYGVQD (reference sequence).